This T cell receptor (beta chain) was recorded in a study of CD8+CD57+ T cells in acquired aplastic anemia. Patients chosen for sequencing had shown CD8+CD57+ cell expansion by flow cytometry. TCR beta VDJ and CDR3 were profiled, and genomic DNA was the template. TCRdb processed the reads anew with MiXCR; each CDR3 protein has one entry. Altogether some 170,000 distinct CDR3 sequences are present, 45% to 55% being singletons, with the ten largest covering around 1%. The sample consisted of sorted CD4+, CD8+, or CD8+CD57+ T cells (not recorded which) from PBMCs. The clonotype originates from a human donor with aplastic anemia.

In DNA form, the CDR3 reads TGCGCCAGCAGCCAAGGGACGAGTGGGACGGTGAACACTGAAGCTTTCTTT. It yields the protein CASSQGTSGTVNTEAFF. The genes are TRBV4-3 and TRBJ1-1; TRBD1 is a possible D gene (5 bases). Germline CDR1 reads LGHNA; CDR2 reads YSLEER. The V gene lost 1 base and the J gene lost 0 bases, with 15 bases spanning the gap. The length of the CDR3 is 17 residues.